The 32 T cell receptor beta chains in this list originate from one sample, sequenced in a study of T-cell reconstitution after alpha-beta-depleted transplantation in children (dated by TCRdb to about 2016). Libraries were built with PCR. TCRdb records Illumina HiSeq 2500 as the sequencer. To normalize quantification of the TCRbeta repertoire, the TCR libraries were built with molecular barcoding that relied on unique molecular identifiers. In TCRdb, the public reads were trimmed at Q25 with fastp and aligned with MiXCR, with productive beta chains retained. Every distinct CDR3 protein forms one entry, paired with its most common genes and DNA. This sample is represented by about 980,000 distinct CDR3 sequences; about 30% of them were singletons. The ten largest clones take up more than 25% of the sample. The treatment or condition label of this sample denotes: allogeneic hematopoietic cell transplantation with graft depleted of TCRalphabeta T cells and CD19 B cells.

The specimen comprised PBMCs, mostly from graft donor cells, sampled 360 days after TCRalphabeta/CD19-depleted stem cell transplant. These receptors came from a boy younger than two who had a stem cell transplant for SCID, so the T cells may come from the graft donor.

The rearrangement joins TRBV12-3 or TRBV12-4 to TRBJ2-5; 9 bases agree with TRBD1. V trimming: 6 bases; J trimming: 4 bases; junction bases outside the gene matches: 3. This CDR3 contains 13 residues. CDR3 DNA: TGTGCCAGCAGGGGGGACAGGGCAGAGACCCAGTACTTC. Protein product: CASRGDRAETQYF.

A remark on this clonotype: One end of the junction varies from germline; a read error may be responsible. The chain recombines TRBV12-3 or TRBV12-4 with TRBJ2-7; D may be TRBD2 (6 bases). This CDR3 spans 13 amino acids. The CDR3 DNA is TGTGCCTGCAGTCCGGGACTTTCCTACGAGCAGTACTTC. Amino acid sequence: CACSPGLSYEQYF.

The CDR3, as DNA: TGTGCCAGCAGTATCGGGACAGTCTATGGCTACACCTTC. Its translation: CASSIGTVYGYTF. The chain is built from TRBV12-3 or TRBV12-4 and TRBJ1-2, with TRBD1 matching 7 bases. V lost 5 bases and J lost 4; bases outside the gene matches: 4. CDR3 size: 13 residues.

The CDR3 nucleotides read TGTGCCAGCAGCCCCCGGACGGGTGAAAAACTGTTTTTT. The encoded protein is CASSPRTGEKLFF. The rearrangement joins TRBV12-3 or TRBV12-4 to TRBJ1-4; D gene uncertain. Trimming cost V 6 bases and J 7 bases, with 12 bases left between them. There are 13 residues in the CDR3.

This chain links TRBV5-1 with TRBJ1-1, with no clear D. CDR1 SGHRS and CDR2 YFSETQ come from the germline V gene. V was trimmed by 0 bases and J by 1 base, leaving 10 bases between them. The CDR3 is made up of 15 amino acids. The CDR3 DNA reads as TGCGCCAGCAGCTTGGTAATTCTGGGGAACACTGAAGCTTTCTTT. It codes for CASSLVILGNTEAFF.

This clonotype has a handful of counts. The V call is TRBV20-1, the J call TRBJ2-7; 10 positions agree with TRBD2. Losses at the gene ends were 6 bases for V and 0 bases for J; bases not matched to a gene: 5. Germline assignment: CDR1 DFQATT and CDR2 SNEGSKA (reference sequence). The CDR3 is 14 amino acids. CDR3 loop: CSAPRTSGSYEQYF. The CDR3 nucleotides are TGCAGTGCACCAAGGACTAGCGGCTCCTACGAGCAGTACTTC.

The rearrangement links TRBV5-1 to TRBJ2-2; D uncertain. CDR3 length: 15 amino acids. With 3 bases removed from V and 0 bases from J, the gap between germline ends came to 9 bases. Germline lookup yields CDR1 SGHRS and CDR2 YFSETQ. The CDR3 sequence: CASSSGPPNTGELFF. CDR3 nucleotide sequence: TGCGCCAGCAGCTCGGGCCCCCCGAACACCGGGGAGCTGTTTTTT.

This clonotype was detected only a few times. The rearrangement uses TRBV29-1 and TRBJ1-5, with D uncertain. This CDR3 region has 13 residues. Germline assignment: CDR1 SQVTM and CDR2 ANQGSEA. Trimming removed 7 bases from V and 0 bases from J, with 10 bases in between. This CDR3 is CSGQLDSNQPQHF. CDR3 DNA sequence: TGCAGCGGCCAACTAGATAGCAATCAGCCCCAGCATTTT.

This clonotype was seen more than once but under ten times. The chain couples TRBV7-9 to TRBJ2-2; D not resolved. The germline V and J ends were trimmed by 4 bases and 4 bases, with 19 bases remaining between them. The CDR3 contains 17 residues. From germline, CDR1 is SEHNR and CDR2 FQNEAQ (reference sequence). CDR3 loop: CASSWPSSTQRTGELFF. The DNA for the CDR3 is TGTGCCAGCAGCTGGCCCTCGTCCACCCAGCGCACCGGGGAGCTGTTTTTT. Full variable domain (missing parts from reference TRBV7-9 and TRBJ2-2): DTGVSQNPRHKITKRGQNVTFRCDPISEHNRLYWYRQTLGQGPEFLTYFQNEAQLEKSRLLSDRFSAERPKGSFSTLEIQRTEQGDSAMYLCASSWPSSTQRTGELFFGEGSRLTVL.

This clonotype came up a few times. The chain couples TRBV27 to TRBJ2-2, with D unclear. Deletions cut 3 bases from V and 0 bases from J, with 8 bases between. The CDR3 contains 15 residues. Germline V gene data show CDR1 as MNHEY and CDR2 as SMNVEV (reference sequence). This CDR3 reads CASSFSQSNTGELFF. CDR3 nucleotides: TGTGCCAGCAGTTTTAGCCAGTCGAACACCGGGGAGCTGTTTTTT.

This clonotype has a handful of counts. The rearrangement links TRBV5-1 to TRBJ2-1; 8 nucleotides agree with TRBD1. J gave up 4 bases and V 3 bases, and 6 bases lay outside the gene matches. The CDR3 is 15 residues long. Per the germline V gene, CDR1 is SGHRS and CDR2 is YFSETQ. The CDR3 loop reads CASSYRDRPYNEQFF. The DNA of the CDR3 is TGCGCCAGCAGCTACCGGGACAGGCCTTACAATGAGCAGTTCTTC.

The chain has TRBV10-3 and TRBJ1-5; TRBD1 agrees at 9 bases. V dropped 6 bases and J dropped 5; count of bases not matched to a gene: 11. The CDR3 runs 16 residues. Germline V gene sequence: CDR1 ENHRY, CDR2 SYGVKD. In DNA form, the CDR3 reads TGTGCCATCAGCCGTGACAGGGGGTCTATTGATCAGCCCCAGCATTTT. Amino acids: CAISRDRGSIDQPQHF.

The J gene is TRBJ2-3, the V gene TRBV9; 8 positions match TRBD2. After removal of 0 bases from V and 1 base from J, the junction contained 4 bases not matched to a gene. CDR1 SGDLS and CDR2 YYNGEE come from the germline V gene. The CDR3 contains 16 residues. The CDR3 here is CASSVVPAGGTDTQYF. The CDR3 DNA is TGTGCCAGCAGCGTAGTCCCAGCGGGGGGCACAGATACGCAGTATTTT.

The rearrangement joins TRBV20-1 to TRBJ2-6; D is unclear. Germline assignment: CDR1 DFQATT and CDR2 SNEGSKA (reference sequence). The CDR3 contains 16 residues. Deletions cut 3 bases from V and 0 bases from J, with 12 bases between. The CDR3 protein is CSASKVSLSGANVLTF. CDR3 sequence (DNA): TGCAGTGCTAGCAAAGTATCTCTCTCTGGGGCCAACGTCCTGACTTTC.

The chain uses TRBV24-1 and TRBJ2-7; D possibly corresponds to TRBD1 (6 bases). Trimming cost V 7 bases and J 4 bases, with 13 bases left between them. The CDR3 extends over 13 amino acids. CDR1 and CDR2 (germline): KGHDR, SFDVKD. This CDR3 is CATSHTGRYEQYF. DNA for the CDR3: TGTGCCACCAGCCACACAGGGAGATACGAGCAGTACTTC.

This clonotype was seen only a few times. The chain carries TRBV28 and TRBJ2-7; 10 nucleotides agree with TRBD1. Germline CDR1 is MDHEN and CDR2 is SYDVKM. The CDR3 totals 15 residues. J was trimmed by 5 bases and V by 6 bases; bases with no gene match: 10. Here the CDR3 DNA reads TGTGCCAGCAGGCCCGGGACAGGGGTCCCCAACGAGCAGTACTTC. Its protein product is CASRPGTGVPNEQYF.

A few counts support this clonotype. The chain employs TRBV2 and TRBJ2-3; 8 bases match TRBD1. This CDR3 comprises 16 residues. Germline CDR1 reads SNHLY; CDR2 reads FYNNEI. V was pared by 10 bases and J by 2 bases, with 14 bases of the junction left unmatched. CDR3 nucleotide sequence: TGTGCCAACTTGGTTGGACAGGGTACCTACACAGATACGCAGTATTTT. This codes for CANLVGQGTYTDTQYF.

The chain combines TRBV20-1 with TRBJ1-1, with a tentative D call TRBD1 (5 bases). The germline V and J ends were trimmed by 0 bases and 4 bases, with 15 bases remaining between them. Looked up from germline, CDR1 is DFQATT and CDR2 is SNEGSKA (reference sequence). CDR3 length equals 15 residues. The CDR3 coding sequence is TGCAGTGCTAGAGATCCTATGTCGGGGACCACTGAAGCTTTCTTT. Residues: CSARDPMSGTTEAFF.

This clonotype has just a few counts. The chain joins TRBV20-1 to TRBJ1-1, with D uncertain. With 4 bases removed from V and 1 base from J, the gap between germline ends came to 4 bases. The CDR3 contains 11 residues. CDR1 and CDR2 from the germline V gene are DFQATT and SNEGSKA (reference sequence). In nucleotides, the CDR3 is TGCAGTGCTATTAGGAACACTGAAGCTTTCTTT. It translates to CSAIRNTEAFF.

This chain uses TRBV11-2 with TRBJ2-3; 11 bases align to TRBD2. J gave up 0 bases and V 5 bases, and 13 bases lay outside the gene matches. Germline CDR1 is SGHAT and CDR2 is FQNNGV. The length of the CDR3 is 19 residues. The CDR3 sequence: CASSLFVTSGGTSTDTQYF. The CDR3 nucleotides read TGTGCCAGCAGCCTTTTCGTTACTAGCGGGGGAACTAGCACAGATACGCAGTATTTT.

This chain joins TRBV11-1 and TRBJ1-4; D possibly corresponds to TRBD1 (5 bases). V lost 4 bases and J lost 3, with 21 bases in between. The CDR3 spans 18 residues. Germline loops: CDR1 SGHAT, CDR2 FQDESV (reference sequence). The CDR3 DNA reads TGTGCCAGCAGCTACTTCTTCGTCGGAATGGGGGCTAATGAAAAACTGTTTTTT. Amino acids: CASSYFFVGMGANEKLFF.

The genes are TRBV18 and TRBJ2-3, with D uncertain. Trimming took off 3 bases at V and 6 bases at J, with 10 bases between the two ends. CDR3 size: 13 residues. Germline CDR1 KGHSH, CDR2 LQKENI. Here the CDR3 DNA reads TGTGCCAGCTCACCGGATCCCGGGGATACGCAGTATTTT. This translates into CASSPDPGDTQYF.

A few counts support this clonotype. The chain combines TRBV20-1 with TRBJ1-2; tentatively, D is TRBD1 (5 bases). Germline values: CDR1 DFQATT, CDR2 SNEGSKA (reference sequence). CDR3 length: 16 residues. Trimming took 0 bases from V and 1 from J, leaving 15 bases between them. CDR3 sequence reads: CSARDDTTVDNYGYTF. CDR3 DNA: TGCAGTGCTAGAGATGATACGACAGTGGATAACTATGGCTACACCTTC.

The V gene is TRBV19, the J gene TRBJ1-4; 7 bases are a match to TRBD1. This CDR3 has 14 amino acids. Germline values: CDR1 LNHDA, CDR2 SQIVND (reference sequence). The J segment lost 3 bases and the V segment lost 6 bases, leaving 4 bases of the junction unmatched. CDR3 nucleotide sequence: TGTGCCAGTAGGACCGGGACAGCTAATGAAAAACTGTTTTTT. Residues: CASRTGTANEKLFF.

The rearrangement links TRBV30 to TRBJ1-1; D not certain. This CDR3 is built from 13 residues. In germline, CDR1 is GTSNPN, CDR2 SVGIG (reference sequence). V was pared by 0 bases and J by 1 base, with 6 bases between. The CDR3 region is CAWSVSANTEAFF. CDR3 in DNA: TGTGCCTGGAGTGTCTCCGCGAACACTGAAGCTTTCTTT.

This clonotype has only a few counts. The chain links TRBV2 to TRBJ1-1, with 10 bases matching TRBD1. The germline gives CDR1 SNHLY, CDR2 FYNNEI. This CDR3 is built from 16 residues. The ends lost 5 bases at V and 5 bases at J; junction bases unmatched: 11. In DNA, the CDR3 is TGTGCCAGCAGTTGGGACAGGGGTCGTAGAGATACTGAAGCTTTCTTT. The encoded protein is CASSWDRGRRDTEAFF.

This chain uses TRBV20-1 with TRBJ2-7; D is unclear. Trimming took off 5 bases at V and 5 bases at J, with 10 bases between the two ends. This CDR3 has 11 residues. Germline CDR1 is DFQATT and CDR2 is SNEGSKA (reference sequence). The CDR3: CSAAQGDEQYF. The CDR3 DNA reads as TGCAGTGCTGCCCAAGGAGACGAGCAGTACTTC.

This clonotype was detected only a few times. CDR3 sequence: CASSLLPRGLGTDTQYF. The CDR3 region has the DNA TGTGCCAGCAGTTTGCTACCCAGGGGGCTTGGGACAGATACGCAGTATTTT. The chain joins TRBV27 to TRBJ2-3, with 8 bases identical to TRBD1. The junction had 11 bases not matched to a gene; V was cut back by 3 bases and J by 3 bases. Germline V lookup: CDR1 MNHEY, CDR2 SMNVEV (reference sequence). This CDR3 is built from 17 residues.

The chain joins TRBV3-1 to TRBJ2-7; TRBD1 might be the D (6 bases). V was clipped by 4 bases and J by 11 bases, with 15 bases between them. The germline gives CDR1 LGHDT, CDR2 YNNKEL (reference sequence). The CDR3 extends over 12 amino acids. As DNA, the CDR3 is TGTGCCAGCAGCCCCCGGGACAAGGGCAAGTACTTC. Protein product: CASSPRDKGKYF.

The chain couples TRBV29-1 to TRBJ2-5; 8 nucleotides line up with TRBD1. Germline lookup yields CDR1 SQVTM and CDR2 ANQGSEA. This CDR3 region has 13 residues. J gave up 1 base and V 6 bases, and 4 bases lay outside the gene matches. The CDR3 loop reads CSVDGQGQETQYF. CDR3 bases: TGCAGCGTGGACGGACAGGGCCAAGAGACCCAGTACTTC. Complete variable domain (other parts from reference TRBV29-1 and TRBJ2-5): SAVISQKPSRDICQRGTSLTIQCQVDSQVTMMFWYRQQPGQSLTLIATANQGSEATYESGFVIDKFPISRPNLTFSTLTVSNMSPEDSSIYLCSVDGQGQETQYFGPGTRLLVL.

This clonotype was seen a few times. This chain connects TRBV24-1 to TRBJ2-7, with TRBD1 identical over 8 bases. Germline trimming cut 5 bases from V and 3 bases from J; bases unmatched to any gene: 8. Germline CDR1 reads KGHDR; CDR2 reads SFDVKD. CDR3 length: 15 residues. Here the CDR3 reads CATSAPGTGYYEQYF. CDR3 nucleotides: TGTGCCACCAGTGCTCCCGGGACAGGTTACTACGAGCAGTACTTC.

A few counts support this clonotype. The CDR3 nucleotides read TGCAGTGCCTCAGGGGCCCTTAGCAATCAGCCCCAGCATTTT. Translating it yields CSASGALSNQPQHF. The V call is TRBV20-1, the J call TRBJ1-5; TRBD1 might be the D (6 bases). The CDR3 loop spans 14 amino acids. In germline, CDR1 is DFQATT, CDR2 SNEGSKA (reference sequence). The V gene lost 6 bases and the J gene lost 0 bases, with 12 bases spanning the gap.